These T cell receptor beta chains were read from a single sample in a study of identical twins. One entry per CDR3 protein, called by TCRdb with MiXCR from the 5' RACE reads. The sample yields around 480,000 distinct CDR3 sequences, 12% to 15% seen once. This sample also appeared in a second study, on yellow fever vaccine responses in identical twins.

Sample: CD4+ T cells sorted from blood. These receptors came from a woman aged 18-29 years in good health. Each CDR3 is given with its conserved first and last residue. A D gene is named only where the DNA matches it firmly. Some rows mark clone size as missing; the rest say once, few, many or name a class of expanded clone.

abundance	v_gene	j_gene	d_gene	CDR3aa	CDR3nt
few	TRBV20-1	TRBJ2-7	-	CSAGVLPINEQYF	TGCAGTGCTGGTGTACTTCCGATTAACGAGCAGTACTTC
-	TRBV20-1	TRBJ2-4	-	CSAIAKNIQYF	TGCAGTGCTATTGCCAAAAACATTCAGTACTTC
few	TRBV19	TRBJ2-3	-	CASMGGRSTDTQYF	TGTGCCAGTATGGGAGGACGGAGCACAGATACGCAGTATTTT
-	TRBV11-2	TRBJ2-1	-	CASSLDSVVMEQFF	TGTGCCAGCAGCTTAGATTCCGTGGTTATGGAGCAGTTCTTC
-	TRBV4-3	TRBJ2-1	-	CASSQDILSSYNEQFF	TGCGCCAGCAGCCAAGATATACTGAGCTCCTACAATGAGCAGTTCTTC
few	TRBV28	TRBJ1-4	-	CASSEQDLSEKLFF	TGTGCCAGCAGTGAACAGGATTTATCTGAAAAACTGTTTTTT
-	TRBV28	TRBJ2-7	TRBD2	CASTLGTSGSPYEQYF	TGTGCCAGCACCCTTGGGACTAGCGGGAGCCCCTACGAGCAGTACTTC
-	TRBV20-1	TRBJ2-3	-	CSAHPGSLTDTQYF	TGCAGTGCCCACCCCGGGTCCCTCACAGATACGCAGTATTTT
few	TRBV15	TRBJ2-2	-	CATSWGDTGELFF	TGTGCCACCAGCTGGGGGGACACCGGGGAGCTGTTTTTT
few	TRBV20-1	TRBJ2-5	TRBD2	CSARATGAGSGSIGRKTQYF	TGCAGTGCTAGAGCTACGGGGGCAGGTAGCGGGAGCATAGGGAGAAAGACCCAGTACTTC
few	TRBV5-1	TRBJ2-3	TRBD2	CASPYDGGGTDTQYF	TGCGCCAGCCCCTACGACGGGGGGGGCACAGATACGCAGTATTTT
many	TRBV5-1	TRBJ2-4	-	CASSTEEAKNIQYF	TGCGCCAGCAGCACGGAGGAAGCCAAAAACATTCAGTACTTC